Listed below are T cell receptor beta chains from one sample, sequenced in a study of T cell responses to AZD1222 COVID-19 vaccine. Method: immunoSEQ multiplex PCR; TCRdb's copy keeps in-frame clones and lacks some. The top ten hold about 5.4% of the sample, which has 100,000 to 150,000 clones, 75% to 90% seen once. Sequences were derived from peripheral blood, sampled on day 0 of AZD1222 vaccination. All receptors derive from an adult in good health. Both conserved end residues are part of each CDR3. Each record gives: V gene, clone size, D gene, J gene, CDR3 DNA, CDR3 protein. The D gene is left open where the match is weak. Not every row has a clone size; where given, it reads once, few, many or a size class.

v_call: TRBV3-1/TRBV3-2
clone_size: -
d_call: -
j_call: TRBJ1-1
cdr3_nt: TGTGCCAGCAGCCAAGCCGGGGGAGGGAACACTGAAGCTTTCTTT
cdr3_aa: CASSQAGGGNTEAFF

v_call: TRBV6-1
clone_size: -
d_call: -
j_call: TRBJ2-7
cdr3_nt: TGTGCCAGCAGTGAGTTCCCAGGCCGAGGGAACGAGCAGTACTTC
cdr3_aa: CASSEFPGRGNEQYF

v_call: TRBV13
clone_size: -
d_call: -
j_call: TRBJ1-6
cdr3_nt: TGTGCCAGCAGCTTAGGCCAAAATTCGGTTTCTCCCCTCCACTTT
cdr3_aa: CASSLGQNSVSPLHF

v_call: TRBV18
clone_size: once
d_call: -
j_call: TRBJ1-1
cdr3_nt: TGTGCCAGCTCTCCCGGACTTTCGGACACTGAAGCTTTCTTT
cdr3_aa: CASSPGLSDTEAFF

v_call: TRBV18
clone_size: -
d_call: TRBD2
j_call: TRBJ2-7
cdr3_nt: TGTGCCAGCTCCCGGATCGGGGGGGAATCCAGCGAGCAGTACTTC
cdr3_aa: CASSRIGGESSEQYF

v_call: TRBV4-1
clone_size: -
d_call: -
j_call: TRBJ1-5
cdr3_nt: TGCGCCAGCAGTCAACCGGGACATCATCAGCCCCAGCATTTT
cdr3_aa: CASSQPGHHQPQHF

v_call: TRBV30
clone_size: -
d_call: -
j_call: TRBJ1-1
cdr3_nt: TGTGCCTGGAGTGTAATAATGGCTGAAGCTTTCTTT
cdr3_aa: CAWSVIMAEAFF

v_call: TRBV5-1
clone_size: -
d_call: TRBD2
j_call: TRBJ2-1
cdr3_nt: TGCGCCAGCAGCTTAAGCCCTAGCGGGAATCCCTCCTACAATGAGCAGTTCTTC
cdr3_aa: CASSLSPSGNPSYNEQFF

v_call: TRBV9
clone_size: -
d_call: TRBD1
j_call: TRBJ2-2
cdr3_nt: TGTGCCAGCAGCCATGGGGGTCAGGGGGCCGGGGAGCTGTTTTTT
cdr3_aa: CASSHGGQGAGELFF

v_call: TRBV6-5
clone_size: -
d_call: -
j_call: TRBJ2-7
cdr3_nt: TGTGCCAGCAGTTATGTCGACCCCCGGTCCGTCTACGAGCAGTACTTC
cdr3_aa: CASSYVDPRSVYEQYF

v_call: TRBV19
clone_size: -
d_call: -
j_call: TRBJ2-1
cdr3_nt: TGTGCCAGTAGAGGGGCGGGTACCTACAATGAGCAGTTCTTC
cdr3_aa: CASRGAGTYNEQFF

v_call: TRBV12-5
clone_size: -
d_call: -
j_call: TRBJ1-5
cdr3_nt: TGTGCTAGTGCTTTGGGGACACAGGGCCCCTCAACTATCCCTTACGGGTATAGCAATCAGCCCCAGCATTTT
cdr3_aa: CASALGTQGPSTIPYGYSNQPQHF

v_call: TRBV2
clone_size: -
d_call: -
j_call: TRBJ1-6
cdr3_nt: TGTGCCAGCAGTGACCTTCTCAGCTCCTATAATTCACCCCTCCACTTT
cdr3_aa: CASSDLLSSYNSPLHF

v_call: TRBV11-2
clone_size: -
d_call: -
j_call: TRBJ1-4
cdr3_nt: TGTGCCAGCAGCCCGAGGAGGAATGAAAAACTGTTTTTT
cdr3_aa: CASSPRRNEKLFF

v_call: TRBV2
clone_size: -
d_call: -
j_call: TRBJ1-2
cdr3_nt: TGTGCCAGCAGGGACCTTAACTATGGCTACACCTTC
cdr3_aa: CASRDLNYGYTF

v_call: TRBV7-9
clone_size: few
d_call: -
j_call: TRBJ1-2
cdr3_nt: TGTGCCAGCAGCTTATCAGGGGACTATGGCTACACCTTC
cdr3_aa: CASSLSGDYGYTF

v_call: TRBV5-1
clone_size: few
d_call: -
j_call: TRBJ2-2
cdr3_nt: TGCGCCAGCAGCCCACGACAGTTAGGAGACACCGGGGAGCTGTTTTTT
cdr3_aa: CASSPRQLGDTGELFF

v_call: TRBV4-1
clone_size: -
d_call: -
j_call: TRBJ2-3
cdr3_nt: TGCGCCAGCAATCCACCCGGTGATGTTACGCAGTATTTT
cdr3_aa: CASNPPGDVTQYF

v_call: TRBV5-6
clone_size: -
d_call: -
j_call: TRBJ1-1
cdr3_nt: TGTGCCAGCAGCTTAATACGAGAGAGGGACACTGAAGCTTTCTTT
cdr3_aa: CASSLIRERDTEAFF

v_call: TRBV3-1/TRBV3-2
clone_size: -
d_call: -
j_call: TRBJ1-2
cdr3_nt: TGTGCCAGCAGCCAGGCAGGGGCTGGTAACTATGGCTACACCTTC
cdr3_aa: CASSQAGAGNYGYTF

v_call: TRBV7-9
clone_size: -
d_call: TRBD2
j_call: TRBJ2-3
cdr3_nt: TGTGCCAGCAGCTTAAGGACTAGCGGGAGATCCACAGATACGCAGTATTTT
cdr3_aa: CASSLRTSGRSTDTQYF

v_call: TRBV23-1
clone_size: -
d_call: -
j_call: TRBJ1-5
cdr3_nt: TGCGCCAGCAGTCGCCAAAGCGGGTTGAGGAGCAATCAGCCCCAGCATTTT
cdr3_aa: CASSRQSGLRSNQPQHF

v_call: TRBV29-1
clone_size: once
d_call: -
j_call: TRBJ2-2
cdr3_nt: TGCAGCGCCGGGGAGCGGACAGACACCGGGGAGCTGTTTTTT
cdr3_aa: CSAGERTDTGELFF

v_call: TRBV18
clone_size: -
d_call: TRBD1
j_call: TRBJ1-1
cdr3_nt: TGTGCCAGCTCACGCAACAGGGGGAGGAACACTGAAGCTTTCTTT
cdr3_aa: CASSRNRGRNTEAFF

v_call: TRBV21-1
clone_size: -
d_call: -
j_call: TRBJ2-1
cdr3_nt: TGTGCCAGCAGCCAGGTGGGGTGCTGGGATGAGCAGTTCTTC
cdr3_aa: CASSQVGCWDEQFF

v_call: TRBV27
clone_size: -
d_call: TRBD1
j_call: TRBJ1-1
cdr3_nt: TGTGCCAGCAGTCTCAGGGGGGGTAACACTGAAGCTTTCTTT
cdr3_aa: CASSLRGGNTEAFF

v_call: TRBV28
clone_size: -
d_call: TRBD1
j_call: TRBJ2-5
cdr3_nt: TGTGCCAGCAGTACAGACAGGGGACCCGATCCACAAGAGACCCAGTACTTC
cdr3_aa: CASSTDRGPDPQETQYF

v_call: TRBV5-6
clone_size: -
d_call: TRBD1
j_call: TRBJ1-5
cdr3_nt: TGTGCCAGCAGCTTTTGGGGGAGGCGACAGGGGAATCAGCCCCAGCATTTT
cdr3_aa: CASSFWGRRQGNQPQHF

v_call: TRBV6-5
clone_size: -
d_call: -
j_call: TRBJ2-7
cdr3_nt: TGTGCCAGCACCGGACCGACTGCTCCCTACGAGCAGTACTTC
cdr3_aa: CASTGPTAPYEQYF

v_call: TRBV12-3/TRBV12-4
clone_size: -
d_call: -
j_call: TRBJ2-2
cdr3_nt: TGTGCCAGCACTTGGGACATCACCGGGGAGCTGTTTTTT
cdr3_aa: CASTWDITGELFF

v_call: TRBV20-1
clone_size: -
d_call: -
j_call: TRBJ1-1
cdr3_nt: TGCAGTGCTGGTGGGGAGAGCACTGAAGCTTTCTTT
cdr3_aa: CSAGGESTEAFF

v_call: TRBV5-4
clone_size: -
d_call: TRBD2
j_call: TRBJ2-1
cdr3_nt: TGTGCCAGCAGCTTGCGGGTAGCGGGGGTGGATGAGCAGTTCTTC
cdr3_aa: CASSLRVAGVDEQFF

v_call: TRBV4-1
clone_size: few
d_call: -
j_call: TRBJ1-3
cdr3_nt: TGCGCCAGCAGCCAAGATGGCGGACCGGACGGAAACACCATATATTTT
cdr3_aa: CASSQDGGPDGNTIYF

v_call: TRBV30
clone_size: -
d_call: TRBD2
j_call: TRBJ2-7
cdr3_nt: TGTGCCTGGAGTCCGCTCGGGACTAGGACTTTCGAGCAGTACTTC
cdr3_aa: CAWSPLGTRTFEQYF

v_call: TRBV25-1
clone_size: -
d_call: -
j_call: TRBJ1-2
cdr3_nt: TGTGCCAGCAGTGAATATCTTAACTATGGCTACACCTTC
cdr3_aa: CASSEYLNYGYTF

v_call: TRBV6-5
clone_size: -
d_call: TRBD2
j_call: TRBJ2-5
cdr3_nt: TGTGCCAGCAAACCTGGGACTATCCAAGAGACCCAGTACTTC
cdr3_aa: CASKPGTIQETQYF

v_call: TRBV6-5
clone_size: -
d_call: TRBD1
j_call: TRBJ2-7
cdr3_nt: TGTGCCAGCAGAACAGGGGGCGAACAGTACTTC
cdr3_aa: CASRTGGEQYF

v_call: TRBV12-3/TRBV12-4
clone_size: -
d_call: -
j_call: TRBJ1-4
cdr3_nt: TGTGCCAGCAGTTTGGGAGAAAAACTGTTTTTT
cdr3_aa: CASSLGEKLFF

v_call: TRBV3-1/TRBV3-2
clone_size: -
d_call: TRBD2
j_call: TRBJ2-1
cdr3_nt: TGTGCCAGCAGCCATCGGGTAGCGGGAGTGGATGAGCAGTTCTTC
cdr3_aa: CASSHRVAGVDEQFF

v_call: TRBV30
clone_size: -
d_call: -
j_call: TRBJ1-1
cdr3_nt: TGTGCCTGGAGTGTACAGCTAGAAGCTTTCTTT
cdr3_aa: CAWSVQLEAFF

v_call: TRBV6-5
clone_size: -
d_call: TRBD1
j_call: TRBJ1-2
cdr3_nt: TGTGCCAGCAGTTACCACCCACAGGGGATAGATGGCTACACCTTC
cdr3_aa: CASSYHPQGIDGYTF

v_call: TRBV6-6
clone_size: -
d_call: -
j_call: TRBJ2-7
cdr3_nt: TGTGCCAGCAGTTACTCGAGGCAACCCAGCTACGAGCAGTACTTC
cdr3_aa: CASSYSRQPSYEQYF